The TCR beta chain under discussion was sequenced for a study of a mutant IDH1 vaccine in newly diagnosed glioma. As for the study in general: Vaccine administration was initiated 4-6 weeks following radiotherapy alone, or with temozolomide cycles. Treatment recipients were roughly 62% male and roughly 38% female, and their mean age was 40.4 years. Overall study findings and caveats: Apparently, pseudoprogression bore no relation to changes among the top peripheral T cell clonotypes.

On this clone itself: What it binds is unknown.

Time point: week 35, safety follow-up. Vaccinated patients received 300 ug of mutant IDH1 20-mer peptide per dose, with topical imiquimod. Eight vaccine injections were given to patients in weeks 1, 3, 5, 7, 11, 15, 19 and 23. This table comes from immunoSEQ multiplex PCR, and its TCRdb copy is limited to in-frame clones, with some not included. The sample carries around 41,000 clones, 80% to 90% recorded once. The specimen comprised PBMCs, sampled from a glioma patient whose treatment included an IDH1 peptide vaccine. The TCR was taken from a man aged 35-49 years with glioma.

The CDR3 here is CASSRGLDRRQYF. The CDR3, as DNA: TGTGCCAGCAGCCGGGGACTCGACCGCCGGCAGTACTTC. V is TRBV4-2 and J is TRBJ2-7, with D possibly TRBD2 on 6 matching bases. V was clipped by 4 bases and J by 9 bases, with 16 bases between them. The CDR3 is 13 amino acids. In germline, CDR1 is LGHNA, CDR2 YNFKEQ.